Listed below are T cell receptor beta chains from one sample, sequenced in a study of circulating CD8 cells and anti-PD-1 response in melanoma. Using its own MiXCR run on the reads, TCRdb lists one record per CDR3 protein. The data show fewer than 2,000 distinct CDR3 sequences, just under 9.5% seen once. Sequences were derived from CD8+ T cells from PBMCs, sampled at baseline or after one month of anti-PD-1 therapy (not recorded which). These receptors all come from a human donor with melanoma. Both conserved end residues are part of each CDR3. Each record gives: CDR3 length, D gene, J gene, V gene, clone size, CDR3 protein, CDR3 DNA. D genes are given only for firm matches. Where a row states a size, it is once, few, many or the class of an expanded clone; other rows omit it.

16	.	TRBJ2-2	TRBV5-6	medium-sized	CASSLGGQSNTGELFF	TGTGCCAGCAGCTTGGGAGGGCAGTCGAACACCGGGGAGCTGTTTTTT
15	TRBD1	TRBJ1-6	TRBV19	large	CASRHSTGANSPLHF	TGTGCCAGTAGGCACAGTACAGGGGCAAATTCACCCCTCCACTTT
13	.	TRBJ2-7	TRBV19	medium-sized	CASTADVLSEQYF	TGTGCCAGTACCGCTGACGTACTCAGCGAGCAGTACTTC
14	.	TRBJ2-2	TRBV12-3/TRBV12-4	few	CATQEEQYTGELFF	TGTGCCACTCAGGAGGAGCAGTACACCGGGGAGCTGTTTTTT
12	TRBD2	TRBJ2-2	TRBV11-2	few	CSLAGNTGELFF	TGCAGTCTAGCGGGTAACACCGGGGAGCTGTTTTTT
14	TRBD1	TRBJ2-7	TRBV9	medium-sized	CASSVGQGYNEQYF	TGTGCCAGCAGCGTGGGACAGGGGTACAACGAGCAGTACTTC
14	.	TRBJ2-2	TRBV27	medium-sized	CASSPPGETGELFF	TGTGCCAGCAGTCCCCCAGGGGAAACCGGGGAGCTGTTTTTT
15	TRBD1	TRBJ2-1	TRBV6-6	medium-sized	CASSYEGTGVHEQFF	TGTGCCAGCAGTTACGAGGGGACAGGGGTTCATGAGCAGTTCTTC
13	.	TRBJ2-5	TRBV9	medium-sized	CASSVESGGTQYF	TGTGCCAGCAGCGTAGAAAGTGGCGGGACCCAGTACTTC
14	.	TRBJ2-3	TRBV20-1	medium-sized	CSARAGGGTDTQYF	TGCAGTGCTAGAGCCGGAGGAGGCACAGATACGCAGTATTTT
14	.	TRBJ1-1	TRBV4-1	medium-sized	CASSQGGMNTEAFF	TGCGCCAGCAGCCAAGGGGGGATGAACACTGAAGCTTTCTTT
15	TRBD1	TRBJ2-3	TRBV7-3	medium-sized	CASSLGTGSTDTQYF	TGTGCCAGCAGCCTTGGGACAGGGAGCACAGATACGCAGTATTTT
16	TRBD1	TRBJ2-7	TRBV19	medium-sized	CASSSWTGGLNYEQYF	TGTGCCAGTAGTAGCTGGACAGGGGGGCTTAACTACGAGCAGTACTTC
17	TRBD2	TRBJ2-5	TRBV4-2	medium-sized	CASSAQGLAGTKETQYF	TGTGCCAGCAGCGCACAGGGCCTAGCGGGGACAAAAGAGACCCAGTACTTC
15	.	TRBJ1-1	TRBV19	.	CASSIVWSSNTEAFF	TGTGCCAGTAGTATAGTGTGGAGCTCGAACACTGAAGCTTTCTTT
12	.	TRBJ1-1	TRBV5-8	.	CASSLTDTEAFF	TGTGCCAGCAGCCTCACCGATACTGAAGCTTTCTTT
13	TRBD1	TRBJ1-2	TRBV27	medium-sized	CASSLSQGMGYTF	TGTGCCAGCAGTTTGTCACAGGGGATGGGCTACACCTTC
15	.	TRBJ1-1	TRBV4-3	medium-sized	CASSQPRGLTTEAFF	TGCGCCAGCAGCCAACCCAGGGGACTTACTACTGAAGCTTTCTTT
15	.	TRBJ1-5	TRBV5-6	medium-sized	CASSLGAPSNQPQHF	TGTGCCAGCAGCTTGGGGGCGCCTAGCAATCAGCCCCAGCATTTT
12	TRBD1	TRBJ1-2	TRBV11-2	few	CASSGQGYGYTF	TGTGCCAGCAGCGGACAGGGGTATGGCTACACCTTC
14	.	TRBJ2-3	TRBV24-1	large	CATSGPQGTDTQYF	TGTGCCACCAGTGGTCCACAGGGCACAGATACGCAGTATTTT
14	.	TRBJ1-2	TRBV19	large	CASSIPRTHYGYTF	TGTGCCAGTAGTATCCCCAGGACACATTATGGCTACACCTTC
13	.	TRBJ1-1	TRBV20-1	.	CSVDIGGNTEAFF	TGCAGTGTGGATATCGGGGGGAACACTGAAGCTTTCTTT
14	.	TRBJ2-7	TRBV19	large	CASTPDGESYEQYF	TGTGCCAGTACCCCTGACGGGGAGTCCTACGAGCAGTACTTC
13	.	TRBJ2-1	TRBV19	.	CASSMVSHNEQFF	TGTGCCAGTAGTATGGTCTCACACAATGAGCAGTTCTTC
11	.	TRBJ2-7	TRBV19	.	CASSMLGEQYF	TGTGCCAGTAGTATGCTTGGCGAGCAGTACTTC
15	TRBD2	TRBJ2-1	TRBV19	medium-sized	CASSMAGGPQNEQFF	TGTGCCAGTAGTATGGCGGGGGGGCCCCAGAATGAGCAGTTCTTC
15	TRBD1	TRBJ2-1	TRBV2	.	CASSAPTGAYNEPFF	TGTGCTAGCAGCGCCCCGACAGGGGCCTACAATGAGCCGTTCTTC
13	.	TRBJ1-3	TRBV7-3	large	CASSPGGGNTIYF	TGTGCCAGCAGCCCTGGTGGGGGAAACACCATATATTTT
14	TRBD1	TRBJ1-6	TRBV2	medium-sized	CASRPGQGAWPLHF	TGTGCCAGCAGGCCGGGACAGGGGGCTTGGCCCCTCCACTTT
17	TRBD2	TRBJ2-3	TRBV4-1	medium-sized	CASSQSPTSGVTDTQYF	TGCGCCAGCAGCCAGAGTCCCACTAGCGGGGTGACAGATACGCAGTATTTT
14	.	TRBJ2-3	TRBV11-2	medium-sized	CASSVGAGADTQYF	TGTGCCAGCAGCGTTGGGGCAGGAGCAGATACGCAGTATTTT
13	.	TRBJ2-1	TRBV12-3/TRBV12-4	large	CASSLVTGNEQFF	TGTGCCAGCAGTTTGGTAACAGGCAATGAGCAGTTCTTC
15	TRBD2	TRBJ2-1	TRBV9	medium-sized	CASTPTSGGYDEQFF	TGTGCCAGCACCCCCACTAGCGGGGGGTACGATGAGCAGTTCTTC
15	.	TRBJ2-7	TRBV4-1	medium-sized	CASSLGQENSYEQYF	TGCGCCAGCAGCCTTGGCCAGGAAAACTCCTACGAGCAGTACTTC
12	.	TRBJ2-7	TRBV4-2	large	CASSGGSYEQYF	TGTGCCAGCAGCGGGGGATCCTACGAGCAGTACTTC
13	.	TRBJ1-2	TRBV11-1	medium-sized	CASSLSANYGYTF	TGTGCCAGCAGCTTATCGGCTAACTATGGCTACACCTTC
11	.	TRBJ2-2	TRBV29-1	few	CSVEFRGELFF	TGCAGCGTTGAGTTTAGGGGGGAGCTGTTTTTT
13	TRBD2	TRBJ2-7	TRBV19	.	CASSMTSGYEQYF	TGTGCCAGTAGTATGACTAGCGGATACGAGCAGTACTTC
11	.	TRBJ2-1	TRBV6-1	medium-sized	CASSSGGEQFF	TGTGCCAGCAGTTCGGGTGGGGAGCAGTTCTTC
13	TRBD1	TRBJ2-7	TRBV25-1	medium-sized	CASIGQERYEQYF	TGTGCCAGCATAGGACAGGAACGCTACGAGCAGTACTTC
18	.	TRBJ2-6	TRBV14	.	CASSQRGLQVSGANVLTF	TGTGCCAGCAGCCAAAGGGGGTTACAAGTCTCTGGGGCCAACGTCCTGACTTTC
16	TRBD1	TRBJ1-1	TRBV5-6	large	CASSLAGDSLDTEAFF	TGTGCCAGCAGCTTGGCCGGGGACAGTTTGGACACTGAAGCTTTCTTT
15	.	TRBJ1-3	TRBV9	.	CASSVTGDSGNAIYF	TGTGCCAGCAGCGTAACCGGAGACTCCGGAAACGCCATATATTTT
16	.	TRBJ2-3	TRBV27	medium-sized	CASSLSWQLGTDTQYF	TGTGCCAGCAGTTTATCGTGGCAGTTGGGCACAGATACGCAGTATTTT
15	TRBD1	TRBJ1-5	TRBV19	large	CASSIRQGSNQPQHF	TGTGCCAGTAGTATCCGACAGGGTAGCAATCAGCCCCAGCATTTT
14	.	TRBJ1-1	TRBV12-3/TRBV12-4	large	CASRLQGANTEAFF	TGTGCCAGCAGGCTACAGGGCGCGAACACTGAAGCTTTCTTT
13	.	TRBJ2-1	TRBV9	large	CASSVGRGNEQFF	TGTGCCAGCAGCGTAGGGCGGGGCAATGAGCAGTTCTTC
15	.	TRBJ1-2	TRBV19	medium-sized	CASSPFGTSNYGYTF	TGTGCCAGTAGCCCTTTCGGGACGTCCAACTATGGCTACACCTTC
15	.	TRBJ1-1	TRBV19	.	CASIPLVGSATEAFF	TGTGCCAGTATTCCGCTGGTGGGGTCCGCCACTGAAGCTTTCTTT
13	.	TRBJ2-2	TRBV19	large	CASSLQGSGELFF	TGTGCCAGTAGTCTCCAGGGGTCCGGGGAGCTGTTTTTT
14	TRBD1	TRBJ1-5	TRBV24-1	medium-sized	CATSPGQDNQPQHF	TGTGCCACCAGCCCGGGACAGGACAATCAGCCCCAGCATTTT
12	.	TRBJ2-1	TRBV19	medium-sized	CASSVHNNEQFF	TGTGCCAGTAGTGTCCATAACAATGAGCAGTTCTTC